These 18 T cell receptor beta chains were all obtained from the same sample, sequenced in a study of blood T cell repertoires in COVID-19 (dated by TCRdb to 2018 to 2020). Library method: the immunoSEQ multiplex PCR assay. The source is immuneACCESS, and TCRdb retained only in-frame sequences with V and J called. Part of the clones is not carried over; for the studies checked, unresolved V genes explain less than half of this, and the remainder is unexplained. The sample table records fewer than 200,000 clones; 80% to 90% of these occur just once. About 8% of the sample comes from the top ten. The material sequenced was peripheral blood. The receptor source for this set is a man aged 35 to 55 who had recovered from COVID-19.

This chain links TRBV4-2 with TRBJ1-1; D possibly corresponds to TRBD1 (6 bases). The CDR3 has 16 residues. Trimming took 0 bases from V and 3 from J, leaving 14 bases between them. Germline values: CDR1 LGHNA, CDR2 YNFKEQ. The DNA for the CDR3 is TGTGCCAGCAGCCAAGATCCGGGGGGCCGAGACACTGAAGCTTTCTTT. This translates into CASSQDPGGRDTEAFF.

The chain combines TRBV4-2 with TRBJ2-1, with a tentative D call TRBD1 (5 bases). V shed 5 bases and J shed 9 bases, with 17 bases lying between them. CDR3 size: 14 residues. CDR1 LGHNA and CDR2 YNFKEQ come from the germline V gene. CDR3 loop: CASSERDPRGEQFF. The CDR3 DNA sequence: TGTGCCAGCAGCGAGAGAGATCCTAGGGGTGAGCAGTTCTTC.

Details on this clone: The same CDR3 also results from other DNA sequences found in this sample. The gene calls are TRBV5-1 and TRBJ2-7; 8 positions agree with TRBD1. Germline CDR1 reads SGHRS; CDR2 reads YFSETQ. The CDR3 sequence is 15 residues long. Trimming at V came to 0 bases and at J to 4 bases, leaving 6 bases not matched to a gene. The CDR3 DNA sequence: TGCGCCAGCAGCTTGGGGGACAGGATTTCATACGAGCAGTACTTC. Amino acid sequence: CASSLGDRISYEQYF.

CDR3 loop: CASSLVDRGGETQYF. Written as DNA, the CDR3 is TGTGCCAGCAGCTTAGTAGACAGGGGAGGAGAGACCCAGTACTTC. This chain links TRBV7-2 with TRBJ2-5; 8 bases align to TRBD1. The CDR3 is 15 amino acids. Losses at the gene ends were 1 base for V and 4 bases for J; bases not matched to a gene: 5. The germline CDR1 and CDR2 sequences are SGHTA and FQGNSA. The full variable domain, completed using reference TRBV7-2 and TRBJ2-5, is GAGVSQSPSNKVTEKGKDVELRCDPISGHTALYWYRQSLGQGLEFLIYFQGNSAPDKSGLPSDRFSAERTGGSVSTLTIQRTQQEDSAVYLCASSLVDRGGETQYFGPGTRLLVL.

Turning to this clone: A single base separates this from a much larger clone, so it may be a read error. This rearrangement joins TRBV11-3 to TRBJ1-2; 7 positions agree with TRBD1. Germline V gene sequence: CDR1 SGHNT, CDR2 YENEEA. This CDR3 region has 12 residues. After removal of 6 bases from V and 3 bases from J, the junction contained 1 base not matched to a gene. CDR3 nucleotides: TGTGCCAGCAGTACAGGGGACTATGGCTACACCTTC. This codes for CASSTGDYGYTF.

The CDR3 nucleotides are TGTGCCAGCAGCCAAACCTATAGAGCTAACTATGGCTACACCTTC. Its protein is CASSQTYRANYGYTF. The chain joins TRBV6-5 to TRBJ1-2, with D hard to call. Trimming cost V 6 bases and J 0 bases, with 14 bases left between them. From germline, CDR1 is MNHEY and CDR2 SVGAGI. The CDR3 consists of 15 residues.

The chain uses TRBV7-6 and TRBJ1-2; 10 bases match TRBD1. Germline V gene data show CDR1 as SGHVS and CDR2 as FNYEAQ. The CDR3 is 15 amino acids. V shed 4 bases and J 12 bases; nucleotides not matched to a gene: 14. CDR3 coding DNA: TGTGCCAGCAGCTCACCCTCCGGGACAGGGGTGGGTCACACCTTC. Translated, it gives CASSSPSGTGVGHTF.

The chain links TRBV7-2 to TRBJ2-7; D gene unclear. Trimming pared 5 bases from V and 1 base from J, leaving 12 bases between. CDR3 length: 14 amino acids. In germline, CDR1 is SGHTA, CDR2 FQGNSA. The CDR3 protein is CASSKGIGSYEQYF. CDR3 nucleotides: TGTGCCAGCAGCAAAGGCATCGGGTCCTACGAGCAGTACTTC.

The chain is built from TRBV5-4 and TRBJ2-2; 10 bases agree with TRBD1. This CDR3 has 16 amino acids. Germline V gene data show CDR1 as SGHNT and CDR2 as YYREEE (reference sequence). Losses at the gene ends were 3 bases for V and 4 bases for J; bases not matched to a gene: 6. In DNA form, the CDR3 reads TGTGCCAGCAGCTATCGACAGGGGGCGGGCACCGGGGAGCTGTTTTTT. Translation: CASSYRQGAGTGELFF.

The chain recombines TRBV19 with TRBJ1-2; D remains ambiguous. Germline V gene lookup returns CDR1 LNHDA and CDR2 SQIVND (reference sequence). The CDR3 consists of 11 residues. The CDR3 DNA sequence: TGTGTCTTGTCATGGGCATATGGCTACACCTTC. Its translation: CVLSWAYGYTF.

CDR3: CASSEAGGGETQYF. The CDR3 region has the DNA TGTGCCAGCAGTGAAGCAGGGGGCGGGGAGACCCAGTACTTC. This chain connects TRBV6-1 to TRBJ2-5, with TRBD1 matching 7 bases. The germline CDR1 and CDR2 sequences are MNHNS and SASEGT. This CDR3 has 14 amino acids. Unmatched junction bases numbered 3, after V lost 0 bases and J lost 5 bases.

This sequence joins TRBV28 and TRBJ2-3; the match to TRBD1 covers 7 bases. The CDR3 runs 15 residues. V shed 5 bases and J 4 bases; nucleotides not matched to a gene: 9. CDR1 and CDR2 (germline): MDHEN, SYDVKM. CDR3 sequence (DNA): TGTGCCAGCAGTGCCACAGGGGAAAGGGCAGATACGCAGTATTTT. Its translation is CASSATGERADTQYF.

The chain combines TRBV19 with TRBJ1-6; TRBD1 agrees at 9 bases. V was pared by 5 bases and J by 8 bases, with 10 bases of the junction left unmatched. CDR1 and CDR2 (germline): LNHDA, SQIVND (reference sequence). This CDR3 has 16 amino acids. The CDR3 region is CASSFTGGVWHSPLHF. The CDR3 nucleotides are TGTGCCAGTAGTTTTACAGGGGGCGTTTGGCATTCACCCCTCCACTTT.

V is TRBV24-1 and J is TRBJ2-7, with 7 bases fitting TRBD1. Germline values: CDR1 KGHDR, CDR2 SFDVKD. The CDR3 has 13 residues. The V and J ends lost 4 bases and 9 bases, in that order; junction bases with no gene match: 8. For the CDR3, the DNA is TGTGCCACCAGTGACCCCGACAGGGACCGGCAGTACTTC. Its translation: CATSDPDRDRQYF.

This clone was seen a single time. The chain is built from TRBV7-9 and TRBJ1-5; D remains unclear. CDR1 SEHNR and CDR2 FQNEAQ come from the germline V gene (reference sequence). CDR3 length equals 14 residues. V gave up 7 bases and J gave up 2 bases, with 12 bases separating them. The CDR3 DNA is TGTGCCAGCACGACGGGGTGGGGCAATCAGCCCCAGCATTTT. This translates into CASTTGWGNQPQHF.

The genes are TRBV7-9 and TRBJ1-3, with no clear D. Germline CDR1 SEHNR, CDR2 FQNEAQ (reference sequence). This CDR3 region has 14 residues. Trimming stripped 0 bases from V and 3 bases from J, with 6 bases between. CDR3 in DNA: TGTGCCAGCAGCTTAGCGGGGAGTGGAAACACCATATATTTT. Translation gives CASSLAGSGNTIYF.

J is TRBJ2-5 and V is TRBV5-5; TRBD1 matches 9 bases. CDR3 length: 13 residues. V gave up 3 bases and J gave up 3 bases; unmatched junction bases: 0. Germline CDR1 reads SGHKS; CDR2 reads YYEKEE (reference sequence). The CDR3 nucleotides are TGTGCCAGCAGCTGGACAGGGGAAGAGACCCAGTACTTC. Residues: CASSWTGEETQYF.

The V and J genes are TRBV4-1 and TRBJ1-1; 7 bases are shared with TRBD1. This CDR3 spans 14 amino acids. With V trimmed by 3 bases and J by 5 bases, 6 bases remained unmatched. Germline V gene sequence: CDR1 MGHRA, CDR2 YSYEKL. CDR3 protein: CASSHPGGWTEAFF. The CDR3 nucleotides are TGCGCCAGCAGCCATCCAGGGGGATGGACTGAAGCTTTCTTT.